This TCR beta chain was obtained from a study of T cell repertoires in cytomegalovirus infection. At the level of the study: Public signatures in TCR beta pointed to CMV infection and matching HLA type.

TCRdb ran MiXCR on the reads and lists one entry per CDR3 protein. In the table there are 150,000 or so distinct CDR3 sequences, 5.5% to 7% of which are singletons. Study observations and caveats: Cumulative public TCR beta family frequency identified CMV carriers with the relevant HLA. Within the response measured ex vivo, HLA-C-restricted CMV-specific TCR beta clonotypes were dominant.

The CDR3 length is 16 residues. The germline V gene encodes CDR1 KGHSH and CDR2 LQKENI. V was trimmed by 3 bases and J by 3 bases, leaving 14 bases between them. This clonotype was seen ten or more times. Its antigen is as yet unknown. The specimen was PBMCs. The receptor's source is a human donor in good health (CMV status not recorded). Some clones in this sample may be carry-over from other donors' samples. The chain is built from TRBV18 and TRBJ1-4, with D possibly TRBD1 on 5 matching bases. This CDR3 reads CASSPGTAPSNEKLFF. The CDR3, as DNA: TGTGCCAGCTCACCCGGGACGGCTCCTTCTAATGAAAAACTGTTTTTT.